The rows below give T cell receptor beta chains drawn from one sample of a study of molecular identifiers for immune sequencing clone quantification. Via MiXCR, TCRdb re-called the PCR reads, giving one row per CDR3 protein. The repertoire consists of about 510,000 distinct CDR3 sequences, with about 25% occurring once and the leading ten covering roughly 0.77%. The specimen sequenced was naive CD8+ T cells from blood, with Jurkat cell RNA spiked in. The receptors here all came from a human donor in good health. Some libraries in this study had Jurkat cell RNA spiked in. CDR3s include the opening cysteine and the closing phenylalanine or tryptophan.

J	V	CDR3
TRBJ2-3	TRBV19	CASSTTGGPSDTQYF
TRBJ1-5	TRBV4-1	CASSLEYSNQPQHF
TRBJ1-2	TRBV7-9	CASRPGQGLANYGYTF
TRBJ1-1	TRBV29-1	CSVGTGERAEAFF
TRBJ2-1	TRBV12-3/TRBV12-4	CASSLGLAGGGHEQFF
TRBJ2-3	TRBV6-5	CASSYSLRDPAAYTQYF
TRBJ1-5	TRBV4-1	CASRETGGSYQPQHF
TRBJ2-1	TRBV2	CASSEQESSYNEQFF
TRBJ2-5	TRBV20-1	CSASELRDRGTETQYF
TRBJ2-5	TRBV29-1	CCDNREEQTQYF
TRBJ1-5	TRBV19	CASNWGIQPQHF
TRBJ2-2	TRBV6-6	CASSLTIPELAGVLDTGELFF
TRBJ1-5	TRBV6-2/TRBV6-3	CASSATTWDNQPQHF
TRBJ1-2	TRBV4-3	CASSQEAGGFYGYTF
TRBJ2-1	TRBV9	CASSVDPSGDYNEQFF
TRBJ1-5	TRBV7-8	CASSLAWGGNQPQHF
TRBJ2-1	TRBV13	CASSLGTLGEQFF
TRBJ2-1	TRBV7-6	CASSLNSGRAFLYNEQFF
TRBJ2-7	TRBV12-3/TRBV12-4	CASSSGGYEQYF
TRBJ2-7	TRBV7-9	CASSSENGREQYF
TRBJ2-7	TRBV5-4	CASSSRGFNSYEQYF
TRBJ2-5	TRBV7-2	CASSSPGTPETQYF
TRBJ2-7	TRBV30	CAWSDPFDEQYF
TRBJ2-6	TRBV11-2	CASSLDGANVLTF
TRBJ2-2	TRBV30	CAWSVRRNTGELFF
TRBJ1-2	TRBV18	CASSHRQGADYGYTF
TRBJ1-4	TRBV5-8	CASSPDRRDEKLFF
TRBJ2-3	TRBV7-9	CASSLAPARSGTDTQYF
TRBJ2-5	TRBV28	CASSQTGSMTQYF
TRBJ2-2	TRBV6-2/TRBV6-3	CASSAGTILNTGELFF
TRBJ2-3	TRBV30	CAWKSVGSTDTQYF
TRBJ2-3	TRBV10-1	CASSESYGLSTDTQYF
TRBJ2-7	TRBV27	CASSPPGQGAEEQYF
TRBJ1-1	TRBV6-1	CASSAEGGYTVAFF
TRBJ1-1	TRBV3-1	CASSHGPMNTEAFF
TRBJ1-2	TRBV3-1	CASSPFFTDGYTF
TRBJ2-7	TRBV20-1	CSVVLDEGYEQYF
TRBJ2-7	TRBV6-2/TRBV6-3	CASSADYSYEQYF
TRBJ2-2	TRBV7-2	CASSLVSVWDTGELFF